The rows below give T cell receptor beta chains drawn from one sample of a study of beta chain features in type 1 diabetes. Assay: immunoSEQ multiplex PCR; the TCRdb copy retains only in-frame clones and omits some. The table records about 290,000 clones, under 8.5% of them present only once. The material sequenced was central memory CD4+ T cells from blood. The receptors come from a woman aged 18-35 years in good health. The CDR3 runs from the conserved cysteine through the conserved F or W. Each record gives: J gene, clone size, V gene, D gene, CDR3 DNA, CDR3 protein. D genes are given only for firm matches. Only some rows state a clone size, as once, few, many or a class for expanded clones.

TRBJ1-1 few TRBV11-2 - TGTGCCAGCAGCATAATCCGGGATGGGACTGAAGCTTTCTTT CASSIIRDGTEAFF
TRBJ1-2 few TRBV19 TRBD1 TGTGCCAGTAGGACAGGGGGCTGGAAAGGCTACACCTTC CASRTGGWKGYTF
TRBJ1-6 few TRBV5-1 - TGCGCCAGCAGCTTGGATGGGGAAAATTCACCCCTCCACTTT CASSLDGENSPLHF
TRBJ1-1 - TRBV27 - TGTGCCAGCAGCGGCGGCGGAGGGAACACTGAAGCTTTCTTT CASSGGGGNTEAFF
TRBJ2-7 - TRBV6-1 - TGTGCCAGCAGTAACCTCGGGACAAGCTATTACGAGCAGTACTTC CASSNLGTSYYEQYF
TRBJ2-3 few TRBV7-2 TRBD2 TGTGCCAGCAGCTTAGGGGATAGCGGGAGCACCTACACAGATACGCAGTATTTT CASSLGDSGSTYTDTQYF
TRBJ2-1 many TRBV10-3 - TGTGCCATCAGTCAGACCAATGAGCAGTTCTTC CAISQTNEQFF
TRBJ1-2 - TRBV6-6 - TGTGCCAGCTCAGCTAGCGGGGTCTATGGCTACACCTTC CASSASGVYGYTF
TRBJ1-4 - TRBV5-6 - TGTGCCAGCAGCTTGCTCGGGAATGAAAAACTGTTTTTT CASSLLGNEKLFF
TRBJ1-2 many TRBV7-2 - TGTGCCAGCAGCCAAGGACAGAACTATGGCTACACCTTC CASSQGQNYGYTF
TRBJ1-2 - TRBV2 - TGTGCCAGCAGTGGGGTAGGGGTTTATGGCTACACCTTC CASSGVGVYGYTF
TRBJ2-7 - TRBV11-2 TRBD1 TGTGCCAGCAGCTTGACGATGGGGACAGGAGGCGTTTACGAGCAGTACTTC CASSLTMGTGGVYEQYF
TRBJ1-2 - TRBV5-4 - TGTGCCAGCAGCCAAGAATCGGCAGCCAACTATGGCTACACCTTC CASSQESAANYGYTF
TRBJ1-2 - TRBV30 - TGTGCCTGGAGACCACTTGGCAGGGACCAAGCTAACTATGGCTACACCTTC CAWRPLGRDQANYGYTF
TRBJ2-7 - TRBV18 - TGTGCCAGCTCACCGTTCGGGGACTACGAGCAGTACTTC CASSPFGDYEQYF
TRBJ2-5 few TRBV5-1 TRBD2 TGCGCCAGCAGCGGCGGACTAGCGGGGGCGTACCAAGAGACCCAGTACTTC CASSGGLAGAYQETQYF
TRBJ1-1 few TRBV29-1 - TGCAGCGTATCCGACAGCATGAACACTGAAGCTTTCTTT CSVSDSMNTEAFF
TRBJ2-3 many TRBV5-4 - TGTGCCAGCAGCCCCAGAGCAGGGACTAGCACAGATACGCAGTATTTT CASSPRAGTSTDTQYF
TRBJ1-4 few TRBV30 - TGTGCCTGGAGTGTCCGAAGAAATGAAAAACTGTTTTTT CAWSVRRNEKLFF
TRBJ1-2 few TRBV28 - TGTGCCAGCTCCCTAGGCGGCGGAGCCCAGGTTGGGGGCTACACCTTC CASSLGGGAQVGGYTF
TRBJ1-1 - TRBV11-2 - TGTGCCAGCAGCTTAGATCTTGGACGGGTGAACACTGAAGCTTTCTTT CASSLDLGRVNTEAFF
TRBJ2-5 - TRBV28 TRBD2 TGTGCCAGCAGTTTGGGGGGGCAAGAGACCCAGTACTTC CASSLGGQETQYF
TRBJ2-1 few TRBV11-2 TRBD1 TGTGCCAGCAGCTTCGGACAGGGGGGAGTCAATGAGCAGTTCTTC CASSFGQGGVNEQFF
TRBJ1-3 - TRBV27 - TGTGCCAGCAGTCGGGGAAACAGGGCGGGAAACACCATATATTTT CASSRGNRAGNTIYF
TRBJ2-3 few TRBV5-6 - TGTGCCAGCAGCTTTGGGTCAGGGCTTAGCACAGATACGCAGTATTTT CASSFGSGLSTDTQYF
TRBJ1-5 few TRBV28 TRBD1 TGTGCCAGCAGTTCGACAGGGATTAAGCCCCAGCATTTT CASSSTGIKPQHF
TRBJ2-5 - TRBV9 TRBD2 TGTGCCAGCAGCGTAGGAGTCGGGGGGAGTCAAGAGACCCAGTACTTC CASSVGVGGSQETQYF
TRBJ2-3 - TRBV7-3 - TGTGCCAGCAGCTTAGGGAACAGAATGAATTTT CASSLGNRMNF
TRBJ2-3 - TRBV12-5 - TGTGCTAGTGCCTGGGGATCAGCGTCGGATACGCAGTATTTT CASAWGSASDTQYF
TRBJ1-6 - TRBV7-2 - TGTGCCAGCAGCTTTATCTCTCGACAGCTAAGCTCCTATAATTCACCCCTCCACTTT CASSFISRQLSSYNSPLHF
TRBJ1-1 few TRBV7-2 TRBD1 TGTGCCAGCCGCCCTCGGGGACAGGGCATCACTGAAGCTTTCTTT CASRPRGQGITEAFF
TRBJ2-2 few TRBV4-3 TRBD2 TGCGCCAGCAGCCAAGTTAGCGGGAGATCCACCGGGGAGCTGTTTTTT CASSQVSGRSTGELFF
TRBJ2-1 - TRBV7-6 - TGTGCCAGCAGCTCCTGGGGGGCGGCCTACAATGAGCAGTTCTTC CASSSWGAAYNEQFF